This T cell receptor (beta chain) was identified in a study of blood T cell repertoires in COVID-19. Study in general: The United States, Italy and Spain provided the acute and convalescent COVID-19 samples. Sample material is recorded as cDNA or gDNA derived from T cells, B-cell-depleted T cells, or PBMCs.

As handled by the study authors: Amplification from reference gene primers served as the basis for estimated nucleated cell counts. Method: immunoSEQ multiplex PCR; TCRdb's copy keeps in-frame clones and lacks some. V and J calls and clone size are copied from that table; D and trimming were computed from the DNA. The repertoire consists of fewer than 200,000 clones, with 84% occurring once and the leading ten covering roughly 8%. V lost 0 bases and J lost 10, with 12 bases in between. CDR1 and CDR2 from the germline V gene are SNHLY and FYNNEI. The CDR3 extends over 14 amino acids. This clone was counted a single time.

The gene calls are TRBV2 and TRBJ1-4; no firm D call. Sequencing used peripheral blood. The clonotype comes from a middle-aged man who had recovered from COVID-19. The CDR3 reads CASSEARPGGKLFF. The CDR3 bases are TGTGCCAGCAGTGAAGCTCGGCCCGGAGGAAAACTGTTTTTT.